This T cell receptor (beta chain) was captured by sequencing in a study of human T cells and chemical hapten exposure. Trimming removed 6 bases at V and 10 bases at J, with 12 bases between. The CDR3 spans 11 residues. Study findings and constraints: It was expanded TCRs that formed significantly more large CDR3 similarity clusters than controls did.

The authors' processing: Counting gave a median of approximately 96,000 TCRs per sample, with values ranging from about 23,224 to 690,600. TCRdb called the RACE reads again in MiXCR, with one record for every CDR3 protein. None of the V and J calls come from the authors' own analysis; TCRdb made them. This sample has around 52,000 distinct CDR3 sequences, with 7.5% to 10% found just once. Time point of the sample: patch test 1, 2 weeks after DPC sensitization. Treatment: therapeutic diphenylcyclopropenone sensitization with weekly scalp DPC. This clonotype was found a few times. Antigen unknown. This TCR was sampled from a woman aged 40-49 years with alopecia areata. Some clones in this sample may be carry-over from other donors' samples. The chain links TRBV12-3 or TRBV12-4 to TRBJ1-1, with D uncertain. The sample here was whole blood, taken in connection with sensitization to the hapten diphenylcyclopropenone (DPC). CDR3 sequence reads: CASSYTTGAFF. Here the CDR3 DNA reads TGTGCCAGCAGCTACACAACGGGAGCTTTCTTT.